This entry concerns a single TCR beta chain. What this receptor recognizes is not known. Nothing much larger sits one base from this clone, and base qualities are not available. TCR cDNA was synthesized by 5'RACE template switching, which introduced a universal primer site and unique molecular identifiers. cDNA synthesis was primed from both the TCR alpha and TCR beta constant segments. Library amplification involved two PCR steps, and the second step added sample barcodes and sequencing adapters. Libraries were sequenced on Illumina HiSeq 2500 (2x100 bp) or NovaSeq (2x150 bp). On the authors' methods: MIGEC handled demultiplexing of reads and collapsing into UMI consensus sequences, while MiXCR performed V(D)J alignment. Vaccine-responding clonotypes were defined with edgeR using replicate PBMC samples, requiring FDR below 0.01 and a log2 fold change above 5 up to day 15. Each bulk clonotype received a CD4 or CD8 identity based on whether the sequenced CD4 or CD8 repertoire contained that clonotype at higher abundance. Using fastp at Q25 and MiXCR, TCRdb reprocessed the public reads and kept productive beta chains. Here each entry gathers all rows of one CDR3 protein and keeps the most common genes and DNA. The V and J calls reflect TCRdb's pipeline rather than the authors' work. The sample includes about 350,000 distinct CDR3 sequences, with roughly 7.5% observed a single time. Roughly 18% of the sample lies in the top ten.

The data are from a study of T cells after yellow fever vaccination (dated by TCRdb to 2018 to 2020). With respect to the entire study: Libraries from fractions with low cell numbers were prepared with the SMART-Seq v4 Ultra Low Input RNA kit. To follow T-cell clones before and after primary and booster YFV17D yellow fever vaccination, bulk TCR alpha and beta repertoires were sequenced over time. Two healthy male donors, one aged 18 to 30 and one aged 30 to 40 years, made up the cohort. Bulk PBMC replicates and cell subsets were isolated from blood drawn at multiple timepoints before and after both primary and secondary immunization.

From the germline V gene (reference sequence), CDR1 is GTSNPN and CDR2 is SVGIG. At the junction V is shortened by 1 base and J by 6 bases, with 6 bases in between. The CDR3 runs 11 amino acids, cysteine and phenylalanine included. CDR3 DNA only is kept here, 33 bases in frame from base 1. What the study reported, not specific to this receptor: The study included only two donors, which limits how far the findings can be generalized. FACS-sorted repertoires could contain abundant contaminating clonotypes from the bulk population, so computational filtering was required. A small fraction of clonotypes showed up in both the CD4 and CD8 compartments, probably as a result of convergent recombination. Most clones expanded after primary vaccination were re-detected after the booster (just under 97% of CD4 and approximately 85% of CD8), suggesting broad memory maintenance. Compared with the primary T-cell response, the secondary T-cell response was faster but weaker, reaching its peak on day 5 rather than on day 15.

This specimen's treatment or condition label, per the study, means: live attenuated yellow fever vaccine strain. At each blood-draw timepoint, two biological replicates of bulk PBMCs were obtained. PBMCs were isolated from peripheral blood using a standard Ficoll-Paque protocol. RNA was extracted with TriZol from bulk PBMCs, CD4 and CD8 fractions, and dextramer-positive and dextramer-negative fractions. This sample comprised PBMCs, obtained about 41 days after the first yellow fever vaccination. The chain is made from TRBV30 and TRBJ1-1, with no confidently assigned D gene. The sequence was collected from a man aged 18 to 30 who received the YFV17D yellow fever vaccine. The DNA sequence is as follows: TGTGCCTGGAGTGGGGGATCTGAAGCTTTCTTT. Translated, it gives CAWSGGSEAFF.